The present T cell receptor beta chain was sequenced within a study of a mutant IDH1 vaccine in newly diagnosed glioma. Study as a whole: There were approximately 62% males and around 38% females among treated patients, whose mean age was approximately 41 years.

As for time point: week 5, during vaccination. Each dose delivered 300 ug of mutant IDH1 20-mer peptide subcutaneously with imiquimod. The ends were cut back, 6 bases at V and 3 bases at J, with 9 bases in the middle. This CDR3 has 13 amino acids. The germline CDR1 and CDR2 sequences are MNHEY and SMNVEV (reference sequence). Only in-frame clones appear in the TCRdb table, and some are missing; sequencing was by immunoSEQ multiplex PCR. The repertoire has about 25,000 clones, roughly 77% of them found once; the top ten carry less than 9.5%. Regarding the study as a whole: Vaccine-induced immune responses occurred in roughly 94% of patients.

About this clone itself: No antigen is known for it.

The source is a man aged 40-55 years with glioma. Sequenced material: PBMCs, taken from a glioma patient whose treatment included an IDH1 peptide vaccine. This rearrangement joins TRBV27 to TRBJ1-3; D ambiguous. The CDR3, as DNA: TGTGCCAGCAGAGCCGGGGTTGGAAACACCATATATTTT. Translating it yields CASRAGVGNTIYF.